What follows describes a single T cell receptor (beta chain). Its specificity is not known. This CDR3 has 14 residues. Germline assignment: CDR1 MNHNS and CDR2 SASEGT. With 4 bases removed from V and 2 bases from J, the gap between germline ends came to 10 bases. This specimen belongs to a study of OX40 agonist ivuxolimab in advanced cancers. Overall study findings and caveats: In CD8+ T cells, expanded clones were on average more numerous than in CD4+.

Sequencing was performed with immunoSEQ multiplex PCR; in TCRdb, only in-frame clones are kept and a portion is missing. The table includes some 53,000 clones, roughly 94% detected once. Samples were taken at baseline and on day 1 of cycles 4 and 7. The material was CD4+ or CD8+ T cells sorted from blood, obtained in a trial of the OX40 agonist ivuxolimab. The TCR was taken from an adult with an advanced solid tumor such as melanoma, head and neck, liver or kidney cancer. This chain links TRBV6-1 with TRBJ2-3; D is undetermined. CDR3 region: CASSVVAYTDTQYF. For the CDR3, the DNA is TGTGCCAGCAGTGTGGTGGCTTACACAGATACGCAGTATTTT.